This T cell receptor beta chain was captured by sequencing in a study of T cells after yellow fever vaccination. TCRdb re-called the 5' RACE reads with MiXCR, one entry per CDR3 protein. The table lists around 250,000 distinct CDR3 sequences, 5.2% of them singletons. V gave up 8 bases and J gave up 8 bases; unmatched junction bases: 13. Looked up from germline, CDR1 is LGHNA and CDR2 is YSLEER. The CDR3 length is 15 residues. The V call is TRBV4-3, the J call TRBJ2-1, with 9 bases fitting TRBD1. The starting material was CD4+ T cells sorted from PBMCs, obtained on the day of the yellow fever booster vaccination. The source is a man younger than 35 who received the YFV17D yellow fever vaccine. CDR3 region: CASALDRGIVYEQFF. CDR3 nucleotides: TGCGCCAGCGCCCTGGACAGGGGAATCGTTTATGAGCAGTTCTTC.